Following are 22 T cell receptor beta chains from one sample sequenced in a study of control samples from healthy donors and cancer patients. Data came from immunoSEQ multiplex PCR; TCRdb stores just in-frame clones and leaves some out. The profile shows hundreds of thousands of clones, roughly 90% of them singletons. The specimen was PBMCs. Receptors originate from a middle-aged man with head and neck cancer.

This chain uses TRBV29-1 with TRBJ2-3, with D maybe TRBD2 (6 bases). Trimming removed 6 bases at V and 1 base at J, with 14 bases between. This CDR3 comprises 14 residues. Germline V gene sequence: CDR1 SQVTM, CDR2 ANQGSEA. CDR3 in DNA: TGCAGCGTCGCCCTAGCGTCCCGCACAGATACGCAGTATTTT. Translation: CSVALASRTDTQYF.

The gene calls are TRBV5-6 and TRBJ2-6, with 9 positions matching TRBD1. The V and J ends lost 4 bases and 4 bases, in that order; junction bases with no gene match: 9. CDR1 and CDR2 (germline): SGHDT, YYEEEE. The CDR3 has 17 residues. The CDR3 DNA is TGTGCCAGCAGCAAATCACAGGGGGCGCGCGGGGCCAACGTCCTGACTTTC. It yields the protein CASSKSQGARGANVLTF.

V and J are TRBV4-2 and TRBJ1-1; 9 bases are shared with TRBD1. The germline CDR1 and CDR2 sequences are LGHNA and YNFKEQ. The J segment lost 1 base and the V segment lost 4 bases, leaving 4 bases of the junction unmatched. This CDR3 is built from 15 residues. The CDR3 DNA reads TGTGCCAGCAGCCTCCGGACAGGGGCGAACACTGAAGCTTTCTTT. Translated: CASSLRTGANTEAFF.

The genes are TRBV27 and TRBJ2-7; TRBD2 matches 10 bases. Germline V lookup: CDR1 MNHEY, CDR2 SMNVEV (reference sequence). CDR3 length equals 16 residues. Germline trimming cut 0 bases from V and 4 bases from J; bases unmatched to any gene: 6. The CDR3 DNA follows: TGTGCCAGCAGTTTATCGCTAGCGGGAGATGGTTACGAGCAGTACTTC. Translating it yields CASSLSLAGDGYEQYF.

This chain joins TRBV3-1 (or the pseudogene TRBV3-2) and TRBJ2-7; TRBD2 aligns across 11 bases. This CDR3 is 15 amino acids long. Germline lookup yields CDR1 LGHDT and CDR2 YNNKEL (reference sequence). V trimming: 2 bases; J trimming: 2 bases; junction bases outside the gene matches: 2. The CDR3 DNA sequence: TGTGCCAGCAGCCAAATGGGACTAGCGGCCTACGAGCAGTACTTC. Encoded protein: CASSQMGLAAYEQYF.

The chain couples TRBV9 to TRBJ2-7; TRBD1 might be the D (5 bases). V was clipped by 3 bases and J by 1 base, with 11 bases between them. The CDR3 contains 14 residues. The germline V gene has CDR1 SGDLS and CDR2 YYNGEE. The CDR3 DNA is TGTGCCAGCAGCGCGACAGCTGAATCCTACGAGCAGTACTTC. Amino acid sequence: CASSATAESYEQYF.

CDR3 sequence reads: CASSHPRGDEQFF. DNA for the CDR3: TGTGCCAGCAGCCACCCCAGAGGGGATGAGCAGTTCTTC. The gene calls are TRBV4-2 and TRBJ2-1; tentatively, D is TRBD1 or TRBD2 (5 bases each). The CDR3 is 13 residues long. Trimming shortened V by 3 bases and J by 8 bases, and 11 bases separated the two germline ends. Germline V lookup: CDR1 LGHNA, CDR2 YNFKEQ.

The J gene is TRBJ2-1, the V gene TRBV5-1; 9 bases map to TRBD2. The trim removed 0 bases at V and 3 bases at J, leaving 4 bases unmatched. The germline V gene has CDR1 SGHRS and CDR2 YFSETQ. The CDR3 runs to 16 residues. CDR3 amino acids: CASSLGSAGGYNEQFF. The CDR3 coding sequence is TGCGCCAGCAGCTTGGGTTCAGCGGGGGGCTACAATGAGCAGTTCTTC.

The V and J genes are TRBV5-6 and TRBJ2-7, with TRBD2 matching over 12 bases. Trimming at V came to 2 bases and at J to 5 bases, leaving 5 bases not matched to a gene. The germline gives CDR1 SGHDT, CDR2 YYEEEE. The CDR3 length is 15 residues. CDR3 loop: CASSFETSGSDEQYF. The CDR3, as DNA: TGTGCCAGCAGCTTCGAGACTAGCGGGAGCGACGAGCAGTACTTC.

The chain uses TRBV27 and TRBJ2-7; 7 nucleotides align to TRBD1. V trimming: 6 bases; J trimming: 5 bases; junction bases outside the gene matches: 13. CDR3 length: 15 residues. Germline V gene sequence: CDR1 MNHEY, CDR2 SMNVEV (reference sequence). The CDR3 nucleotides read TGTGCCAGCAGCCCAATGAGACAGGGAAGGGACGAGCAGTACTTC. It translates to CASSPMRQGRDEQYF.

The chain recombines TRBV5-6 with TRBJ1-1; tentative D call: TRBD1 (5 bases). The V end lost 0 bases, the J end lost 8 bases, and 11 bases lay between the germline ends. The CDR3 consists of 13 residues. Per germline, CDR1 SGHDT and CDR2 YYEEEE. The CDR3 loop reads CASSLVGGDEAFF. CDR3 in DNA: TGTGCCAGCAGCTTGGTGGGGGGAGACGAAGCTTTCTTT.

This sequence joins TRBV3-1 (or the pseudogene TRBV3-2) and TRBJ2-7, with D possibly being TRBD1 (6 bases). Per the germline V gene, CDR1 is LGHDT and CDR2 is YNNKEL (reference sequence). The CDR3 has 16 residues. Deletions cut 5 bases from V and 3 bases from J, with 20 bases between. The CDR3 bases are TGTGCCAGCAGCTGGATGGGGGCAGGAAAGAACTACGAGCAGTACTTC. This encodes CASSWMGAGKNYEQYF.

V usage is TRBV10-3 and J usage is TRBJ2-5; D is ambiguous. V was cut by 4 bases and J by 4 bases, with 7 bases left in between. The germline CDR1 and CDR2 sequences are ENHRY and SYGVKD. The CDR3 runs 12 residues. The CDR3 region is CAISVGSETQYF. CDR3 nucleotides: TGTGCCATCAGTGTTGGTTCAGAGACCCAGTACTTC.

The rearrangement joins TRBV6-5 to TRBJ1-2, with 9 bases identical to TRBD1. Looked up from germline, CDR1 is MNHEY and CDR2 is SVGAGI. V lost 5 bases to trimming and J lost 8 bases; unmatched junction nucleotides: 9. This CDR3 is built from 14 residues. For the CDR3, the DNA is TGTGCCAGCAGTCGGGACAGGGCGTCGGTAGGCTACACCTTC. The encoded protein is CASSRDRASVGYTF.

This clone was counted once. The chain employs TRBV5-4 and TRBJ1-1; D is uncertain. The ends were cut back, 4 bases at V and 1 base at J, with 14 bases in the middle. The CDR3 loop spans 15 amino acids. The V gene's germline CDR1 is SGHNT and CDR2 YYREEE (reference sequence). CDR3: CASSTGVGGNTEAFF. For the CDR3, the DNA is TGTGCCAGCAGCACCGGGGTTGGCGGGAACACTGAAGCTTTCTTT.

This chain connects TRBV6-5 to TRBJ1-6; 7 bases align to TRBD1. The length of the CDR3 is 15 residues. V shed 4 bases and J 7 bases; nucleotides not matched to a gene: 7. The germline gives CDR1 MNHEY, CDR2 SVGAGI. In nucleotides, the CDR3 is TGTGCCAGCAGTTGGTCCAGGGGGTCGAATTCACCCCTCCACTTT. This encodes CASSWSRGSNSPLHF.

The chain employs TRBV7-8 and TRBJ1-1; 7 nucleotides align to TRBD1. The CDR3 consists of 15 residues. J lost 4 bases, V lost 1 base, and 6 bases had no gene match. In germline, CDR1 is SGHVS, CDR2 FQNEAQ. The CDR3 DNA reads TGTGCCAGCAGCTTAGATTCACAGGGGAGCACTGAAGCTTTCTTT. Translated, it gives CASSLDSQGSTEAFF.

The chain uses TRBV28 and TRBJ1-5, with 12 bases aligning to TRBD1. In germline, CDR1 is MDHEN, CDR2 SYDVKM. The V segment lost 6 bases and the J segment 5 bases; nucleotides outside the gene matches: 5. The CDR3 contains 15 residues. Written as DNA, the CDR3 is TGTGCCAGCAGCCACGGGACAGGGGGCTATCAGCCCCAGCATTTT. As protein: CASSHGTGGYQPQHF.

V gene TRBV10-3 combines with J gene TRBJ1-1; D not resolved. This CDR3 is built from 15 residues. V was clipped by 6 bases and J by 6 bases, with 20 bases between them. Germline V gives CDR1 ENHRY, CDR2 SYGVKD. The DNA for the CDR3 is TGTGCCATCAGAGAAGGGTCGGGCAGAGCCGCTGAAGCTTTCTTT. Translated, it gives CAIREGSGRAAEAFF.

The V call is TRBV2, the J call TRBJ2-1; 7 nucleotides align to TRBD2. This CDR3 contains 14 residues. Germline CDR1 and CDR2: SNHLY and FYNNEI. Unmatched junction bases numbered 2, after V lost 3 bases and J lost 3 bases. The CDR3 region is CASSEWGGYNEQFF. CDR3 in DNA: TGTGCCAGCAGTGAGTGGGGGGGCTACAATGAGCAGTTCTTC.

CDR3 DNA sequence: TGTGCCAGCCACCTAGGGATGAATTCACCCCTCCACTTT. Residues: CASHLGMNSPLHF. The chain joins TRBV28 to TRBJ1-6, with D hard to call. Trimming shortened V by 8 bases and J by 7 bases, and 12 bases separated the two germline ends. Germline CDR1 is MDHEN and CDR2 is SYDVKM. The CDR3 sequence is 13 residues long.

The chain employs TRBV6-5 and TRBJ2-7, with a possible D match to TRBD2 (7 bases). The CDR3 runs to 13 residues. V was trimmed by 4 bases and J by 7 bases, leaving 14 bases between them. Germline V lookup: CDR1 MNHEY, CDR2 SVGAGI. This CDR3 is CASSWGTTGEQYF. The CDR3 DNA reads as TGTGCCAGCAGTTGGGGGACTACAGGGGAGCAGTACTTC.